These 4 T cell receptor beta chains share one sample of origin, sequenced in a study of human T cells and chemical hapten exposure. TCRdb reanalysed the RACE reads using MiXCR and keeps one entry per CDR3 protein. The sample records around 350,000 distinct CDR3 sequences, about 5% being singletons. Indicated time point: pre-sensitization, week 0. Specified treatment: therapeutic diphenylcyclopropenone sensitization with weekly scalp DPC. The starting material was whole blood, obtained in connection with sensitization to the hapten diphenylcyclopropenone (DPC). Receptors were obtained from a woman aged 18-29 years with alopecia areata. Some clones in this sample may be carry-over from other donors' samples.

This clonotype appeared a few times. This chain links TRBV12-3 or TRBV12-4 with TRBJ2-1, with D tentatively TRBD2 (5 bases). The CDR3 runs 13 residues. Trimming removed 3 bases at V and 5 bases at J, with 8 bases between. CDR3 in DNA: TGTGCCAGCAGTTTGAGGGAGAACAATGAGCAGTTCTTC. Its translation: CASSLRENNEQFF.

The chain carries TRBV7-9 and TRBJ1-4; D unclear. The V gene's germline CDR1 is SEHNR and CDR2 FQNEAQ (reference sequence). V was pared by 4 bases and J by 8 bases, with 11 bases between. The CDR3 contains 13 residues. CDR3 nucleotides: TGTGCCAGCAGCTCTCTCAATGAGGAAAAACTGTTTTTT. This translates into CASSSLNEEKLFF.

This clonotype was detected ten times or more. This chain links TRBV4-2 with TRBJ1-5; maybe TRBD1 (5 bases). The length of the CDR3 is 14 residues. CDR1 is LGHNA, CDR2 YNFKEQ, per germline. V was pared by 3 bases and J by 7 bases, with 13 bases between. The CDR3 protein is CASSQFDRGQPQHF. In DNA, the CDR3 is TGTGCCAGCAGCCAGTTTGACAGAGGACAGCCCCAGCATTTT.

This clonotype was recorded at least ten times. The chain couples TRBV4-2 to TRBJ2-5, with a weak D call TRBD1 (6 bases). Germline CDR1 and CDR2: LGHNA and YNFKEQ. The CDR3 runs to 14 residues. V lost 1 base and J lost 1, with 7 bases in between. Here the CDR3 reads CASSQGTAQETQYF. The CDR3 nucleotides read TGTGCCAGCAGCCAAGGGACAGCCCAAGAGACCCAGTACTTC.